These T cell receptor beta chains were read from a single sample in a study of blood T cell repertoires in COVID-19. Produced via immunoSEQ multiplex PCR; TCRdb's table is partial and in-frame only. The sample includes over 200,000 clones, just over 85% of them seen just once. Sample: peripheral blood. The receptors were sampled from a man aged 45 to 65 with COVID-19, enrolled during active disease. CDR3s include the opening cysteine and the closing phenylalanine or tryptophan. The order of the fields is CDR3 length, J gene, V gene, CDR3 protein.

15	TRBJ2-1	TRBV4-2	CASSQDLAGYNEQFF
14	TRBJ2-7	TRBV5-6	CASSWGEVSYEQYF
20	TRBJ1-3	TRBV18	CASSPLRDRGLFRSGNTIYF
15	TRBJ1-4	TRBV6-5	CASSYYAQGDEKLFF
14	TRBJ2-5	TRBV14	CASSTGQGTETQYF
15	TRBJ1-1	TRBV6-1	CASSEASAGNAEAFF
11	TRBJ2-3	TRBV20-1	CSAVRGDTQYF
15	TRBJ2-7	TRBV3-1/TRBV3-2	CASSQGVRGSYEQYF
18	TRBJ2-7	TRBV15	CATSRDGFESGRRYEQYF
19	TRBJ1-1	TRBV19	CASSPWDGGQRGMNTEAFF
16	TRBJ2-5	TRBV18	CASSPLEVAGVKTQYF